Each of the 18 T cell receptor beta chains below was sequenced from the same sample in a study of neurological immune-mediated disorders. Indicated time point: longitudinal time-point 2. TCRdb reanalysed the 5' RACE reads using MiXCR and keeps one entry per CDR3 protein. The data contain fewer than 70,000 distinct CDR3 sequences, about 10% of them seen just once; the ten biggest clones take up around an eighth. The sample taken for sequencing was PBMCs. The source is a young man in good health.

This clonotype was observed at least ten times. V and J are TRBV20-1 and TRBJ1-4, with D perhaps matching TRBD1 (5 bases). V shed 6 bases and J shed 4 bases, with 12 bases lying between them. This CDR3 contains 13 residues. Germline V gene data show CDR1 as DFQATT and CDR2 as SNEGSKA (reference sequence). DNA of the CDR3: TGCAGTGCGAGTCTCGGGGGTAATGAAAAACTGTTTTTT. Translation: CSASLGGNEKLFF.

In this sample, this clonotype turned up many times. The chain links TRBV5-6 to TRBJ2-1, with 7 nucleotides matching TRBD2. CDR1 and CDR2 from the germline V gene are SGHDT and YYEEEE. V shed 0 bases and J 1 base; nucleotides not matched to a gene: 4. The CDR3 runs 16 residues. CDR3 sequence (DNA): TGTGCCAGCAGCTTGGGCCGCGGGAGATCCTACAATGAGCAGTTCTTC. This gives the protein CASSLGRGRSYNEQFF.

This clonotype has ten or more counts. The chain recombines TRBV12-3 or TRBV12-4 with TRBJ2-7; maybe TRBD1 (6 bases). V was cut by 5 bases and J by 2 bases, with 10 bases left in between. The CDR3 extends over 13 amino acids. CDR3 in DNA: TGTGCCAGCAGTCTCGAGGGGGCCTACGAGCAGTACTTC. Its translation: CASSLEGAYEQYF.

This clonotype was counted at least ten times. This chain joins TRBV3-1 and TRBJ2-1; 14 bases map to TRBD2. CDR3 length: 16 amino acids. V shed 3 bases, J shed 9 bases, and the junction held 7 bases outside the gene matches. The germline gives CDR1 LGHDT, CDR2 YNNKEL (reference sequence). The CDR3: CASSQLGTSGSGEQFF. CDR3 coding DNA: TGTGCCAGCAGCCAGCTAGGGACTAGCGGGAGCGGTGAGCAGTTCTTC.

The table lists this clonotype with many counts. V usage is TRBV18 and J usage is TRBJ2-7; TRBD2 aligns across 8 bases. CDR3 length: 13 residues. The germline gives CDR1 KGHSH, CDR2 LQKENI. Trimming cost V 3 bases and J 5 bases; bases outside gene matches: 3. The CDR3 bases are TGTGCCAGCTCACCGGGGACTAGTAACGAGCAGTACTTC. This codes for CASSPGTSNEQYF.

This clonotype was detected ten times or more. This chain connects TRBV7-9 to TRBJ2-1, with 10 positions matching TRBD2. Germline V gene sequence: CDR1 SEHNR, CDR2 FQNEAQ (reference sequence). V was pared by 2 bases and J by 8 bases, with 6 bases of the junction left unmatched. CDR3 length equals 15 residues. The CDR3 DNA reads as TGTGCCAGCAGCTTATTGGCTAGCGGGAGCTATGAGCAGTTCTTC. Protein sequence: CASSLLASGSYEQFF.

This clonotype has at least ten counts. The chain recombines TRBV3-1 with TRBJ2-4; D is possibly TRBD2 (6 bases). CDR3 length: 14 amino acids. Per the germline V gene, CDR1 is LGHDT and CDR2 is YNNKEL (reference sequence). V was clipped by 7 bases and J by 3 bases, with 13 bases between them. CDR3 DNA sequence: TGTGCCAGCACCTCACGGGGAGGCAAAAACATTCAGTACTTC. Translated: CASTSRGGKNIQYF.

Many counts were recorded for this clonotype. V gene TRBV7-9 combines with J gene TRBJ2-7; TRBD1 matches 10 bases. Germline V gene data show CDR1 as SEHNR and CDR2 as FQNEAQ (reference sequence). Trimming at V came to 7 bases and at J to 5 bases, leaving 14 bases not matched to a gene. This CDR3 spans 16 amino acids. The chain's CDR3 is CASTPDGGQGVHEQYF. The CDR3 nucleotides are TGTGCCAGCACCCCTGATGGAGGACAGGGGGTCCACGAGCAGTACTTC.

This clonotype was counted at least ten times. The genes are TRBV12-3 or TRBV12-4 and TRBJ2-5; TRBD2 matches 7 bases. The length of the CDR3 is 16 residues. V gave up 0 bases and J gave up 1 base; unmatched junction bases: 5. This chain's CDR3 is CASSLAEASGQETQYF. In DNA form, the CDR3 reads TGTGCCAGCAGTTTAGCGGAGGCTAGCGGCCAAGAGACCCAGTACTTC.

The count of this clonotype is one. CDR3: CARRAGHISYEQYF. Written as DNA, the CDR3 is TGTGCCAGAAGAGCGGGACACATATCCTACGAGCAGTACTTC. The chain recombines TRBV9 with TRBJ2-7, with a weak D call TRBD2 (7 bases). Germline V lookup: CDR1 SGDLS, CDR2 YYNGEE. The CDR3 has 14 residues. Trimming took 8 bases from V and 1 from J, leaving 16 bases between them.

This clonotype occurred many times. V and J are TRBV12-3 or TRBV12-4 and TRBJ1-5; 7 nucleotides line up with TRBD1. This CDR3 comprises 18 residues. The V segment lost 7 bases and the J segment 2 bases; nucleotides outside the gene matches: 17. In DNA form, the CDR3 reads TGTGCCAGCAAAAGGAGAGACAGGGATGGGGTCGGCAATCAGCCCCAGCATTTT. Encoded protein: CASKRRDRDGVGNQPQHF.

This clonotype has at least ten counts. The chain combines TRBV7-9 with TRBJ2-2; 7 bases are a match to TRBD2. This CDR3 has 18 residues. Per germline, CDR1 SEHNR and CDR2 FQNEAQ (reference sequence). With V trimmed by 4 bases and J by 3 bases, 14 bases remained unmatched. CDR3 residues: CASSSASSGRTYTGELFF. The CDR3 region has the DNA TGTGCCAGCAGCTCAGCGTCATCCGGGAGGACTTACACCGGGGAGCTGTTTTTT. Combining the CDR3 with reference TRBV7-9 and TRBJ2-2 gives the whole variable domain DTGVSQNPRHKITKRGQNVTFRCDPISEHNRLYWYRQTLGQGPEFLTYFQNEAQLEKSRLLSDRFSAERPKGSFSTLEIQRTEQGDSAMYLCASSSASSGRTYTGELFFGEGSRLTVL.

In this sample, this clonotype turned up many times. This chain joins TRBV4-1 and TRBJ2-1, with TRBD2 matching over 10 bases. Germline lookup yields CDR1 MGHRA and CDR2 YSYEKL. J gave up 8 bases and V 4 bases, and 8 bases lay outside the gene matches. This CDR3 is 15 amino acids long. CDR3 amino acids: CASSPHLAGEDEQFF. The CDR3 DNA follows: TGCGCCAGCAGCCCCCACCTAGCGGGAGAGGATGAGCAGTTCTTC.

This clonotype appeared many times. The V gene is TRBV3-1, the J gene TRBJ2-3; D assignment may be TRBD1 or TRBD2 (5 bases each). V was shortened by 8 bases and J by 4 bases, with 10 bases between the two germline ends. Germline CDR1 LGHDT, CDR2 YNNKEL (reference sequence). CDR3 length: 12 residues. This chain's CDR3 is CASGGPPDTQYF. CDR3 coding DNA: TGTGCCAGCGGGGGACCCCCAGATACGCAGTATTTT.

Ten or more counts support this clonotype. The genes are TRBV2 and TRBJ2-1, with 7 bases matching TRBD1. V dropped 3 bases and J dropped 15; count of bases not matched to a gene: 11. CDR1 SNHLY and CDR2 FYNNEI come from the germline V gene. The CDR3 has 13 amino acids. In DNA, the CDR3 is TGTGCCAGCAGTGAGCCCCTTCAGGGGGAGTGGTTCTTC. Translated, it gives CASSEPLQGEWFF. The full variable domain, with the rest looked up from reference TRBV2 and TRBJ2-1, is EPEVTQTPSHQVTQMGQEVILRCVPISNHLYFYWYRQILGQKVEFLVSFYNNEISEKSEIFDDQFSVERPDGSNFTLKIRSTKLEDSAMYFCASSEPLQGEWFFGPGTRLTVL.

The table lists this clonotype with many counts. The rearrangement uses TRBV6-2 or TRBV6-3 and TRBJ2-1, with a tentative D call TRBD1 (6 bases). Germline-derived CDR1 and CDR2 are MNHEY and SVGEGT. Trimming removed 6 bases at V and 9 bases at J, with 24 bases between. The CDR3 loop spans 16 amino acids. DNA for the CDR3: TGTGCCAGCAGCCGGGACCGAGGGGGACAACGCGGTGAGCAGTTCTTC. It translates to CASSRDRGGQRGEQFF.

This clonotype was observed at least ten times. The chain employs TRBV5-1 and TRBJ1-2, with D possibly TRBD1 on 6 matching bases. CDR1 SGHRS and CDR2 YFSETQ come from the germline V gene. Trimming cost V 0 bases and J 8 bases, with 17 bases left between them. The length of the CDR3 is 15 residues. In DNA, the CDR3 is TGCGCCAGCAGCTTGGAAGCCTCGGGTCAGGGGGGCTACACCTTC. Translating it yields CASSLEASGQGGYTF.

In this sample, this clonotype turned up many times. The chain couples TRBV5-1 to TRBJ2-7; maybe TRBD1 (7 bases). Looked up from germline, CDR1 is SGHRS and CDR2 is YFSETQ. The CDR3 is made up of 15 amino acids. Trimming removed 2 bases from V and 3 bases from J, with 15 bases in between. CDR3 residues: CASSFGQGGNYEQYF. The CDR3 DNA is TGCGCCAGCAGCTTCGGGCAGGGGGGCAACTACGAGCAGTACTTC.